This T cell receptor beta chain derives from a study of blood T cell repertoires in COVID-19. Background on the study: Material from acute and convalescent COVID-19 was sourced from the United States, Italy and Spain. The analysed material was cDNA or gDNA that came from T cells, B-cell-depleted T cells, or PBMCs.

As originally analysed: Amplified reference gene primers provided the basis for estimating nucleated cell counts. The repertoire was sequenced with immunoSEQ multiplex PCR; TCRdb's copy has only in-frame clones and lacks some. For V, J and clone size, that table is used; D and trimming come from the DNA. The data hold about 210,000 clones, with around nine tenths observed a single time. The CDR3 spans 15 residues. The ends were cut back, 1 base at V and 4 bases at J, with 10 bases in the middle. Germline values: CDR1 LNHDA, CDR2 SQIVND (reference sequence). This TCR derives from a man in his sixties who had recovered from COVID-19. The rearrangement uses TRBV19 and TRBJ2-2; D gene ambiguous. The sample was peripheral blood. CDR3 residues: CASSIGEIGTGELFF. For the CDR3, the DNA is TGTGCCAGTAGTATAGGAGAGATCGGCACCGGGGAGCTGTTTTTT.